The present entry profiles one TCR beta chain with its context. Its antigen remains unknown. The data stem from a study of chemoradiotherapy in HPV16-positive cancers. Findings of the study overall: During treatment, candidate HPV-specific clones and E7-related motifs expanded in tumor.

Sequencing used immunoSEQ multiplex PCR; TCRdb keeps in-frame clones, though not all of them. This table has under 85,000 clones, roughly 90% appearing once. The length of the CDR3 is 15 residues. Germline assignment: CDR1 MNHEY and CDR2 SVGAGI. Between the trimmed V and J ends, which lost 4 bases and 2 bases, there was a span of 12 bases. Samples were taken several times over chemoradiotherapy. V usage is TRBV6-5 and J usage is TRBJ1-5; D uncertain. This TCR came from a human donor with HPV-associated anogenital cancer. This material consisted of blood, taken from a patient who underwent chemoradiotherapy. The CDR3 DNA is TGTGCCAGCAGTTTGTCTGCCCTGGGCAATCAGCCCCAGCATTTT. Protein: CASSLSALGNQPQHF.